Below are 29 T cell receptor beta chains sequenced from a single sample in a study of T cell changes during pregnancy in multiple sclerosis. The assay was immunoSEQ multiplex PCR, and TCRdb's table has in-frame clones only and misses some. The table includes approximately 20,000 clones, about 90% detected once. The source was CD8+ T cells from peripheral blood mononuclear cells, collected in the second trimester of pregnancy. These receptor sequences come from a female donor in good health, enrolled as a control in a pregnancy study.

This chain joins TRBV19 and TRBJ1-2; no clear D gene. This CDR3 is 11 amino acids long. The germline V gene has CDR1 LNHDA and CDR2 SQIVND (reference sequence). The V end was cut by 5 bases, the J end by 4 bases, with 5 bases between. The CDR3 loop is CASSPGYGYTF. CDR3 in DNA: TGTGCCAGTAGTCCGGGCTATGGCTACACCTTC.

The chain has TRBV6-4 and TRBJ2-3, with D maybe TRBD2 (6 bases). Germline loops: CDR1 MRHNA, CDR2 SNTAGT. Trimming removed 2 bases from V and 0 bases from J, with 6 bases in between. The CDR3 spans 14 residues. The CDR3 is CASSDGTSTDTQYF. CDR3 nucleotides: TGTGCCAGCAGTGACGGGACTAGCACAGATACGCAGTATTTT.

V gene TRBV10-3 combines with J gene TRBJ2-2; perhaps TRBD1 as D (5 bases). The CDR3 runs to 13 residues. V gave up 3 bases and J gave up 3 bases, with 5 bases separating them. Germline assignment: CDR1 ENHRY and CDR2 SYGVKD. Here the CDR3 reads CAISDRDTGELFF. DNA of the CDR3: TGTGCCATCAGTGACAGGGACACCGGGGAGCTGTTTTTT.

This chain joins TRBV7-9 and TRBJ1-1; no definite D call. The V end was cut by 7 bases, the J end by 4 bases, with 10 bases between. The CDR3 totals 12 residues. Looked up from germline, CDR1 is SEHNR and CDR2 is FQNEAQ (reference sequence). CDR3 DNA sequence: TGTGCCAGCAAATACGCGGGCACTGAAGCTTTCTTT. Protein sequence: CASKYAGTEAFF.

The chain is built from TRBV11-2 and TRBJ2-3, with 8 bases lining up with TRBD2. In germline, CDR1 is SGHAT, CDR2 FQNNGV. Trimming cost V 7 bases and J 2 bases; bases outside gene matches: 14. CDR3 length equals 17 residues. CDR3 DNA: TGTGCCAGCACCACAGGAGGGCTAGCGGGCCTCACAGATACGCAGTATTTT. Its translation: CASTTGGLAGLTDTQYF.

V usage is TRBV7-8 and J usage is TRBJ2-1; possibly TRBD2 for D (5 bases). CDR1 and CDR2 (germline): SGHVS, FQNEAQ. The CDR3 totals 15 residues. V gave up 2 bases and J gave up 10 bases, with 18 bases separating them. In nucleotides, the CDR3 is TGTGCCAGCAGCTTAAGCCGAGGGCTGTTATGGGAGCAGTTCTTC. This encodes CASSLSRGLLWEQFF.

This clone came up a few times. V and J are TRBV27 and TRBJ1-3; TRBD1 matches at 9 bases. Losses at the gene ends were 11 bases for V and 0 bases for J; bases not matched to a gene: 17. The CDR3 covers 18 residues. CDR1 is MNHEY, CDR2 SMNVEV, per germline (reference sequence). CDR3 region: CAVHPGQGTPHSGNTIYF. In nucleotides, the CDR3 is TGTGCCGTTCACCCGGGACAGGGAACTCCTCACTCTGGAAACACCATATATTTT.

The chain joins TRBV11-2 to TRBJ2-5; D is ambiguous. V gave up 4 bases and J gave up 7 bases, with 7 bases separating them. The CDR3 spans 11 residues. CDR1 is SGHAT and CDR2 is FQNNGV in the germline V gene. The CDR3 region has the DNA TGTGCCAGCAGCTCCCGGAGGACCCAGTACTTC. Its protein product is CASSSRRTQYF.

This chain uses TRBV13 with TRBJ2-3, with no clear D. The V gene lost 5 bases and the J gene lost 4 bases, with 16 bases spanning the gap. CDR3 length: 15 amino acids. Germline-derived CDR1 and CDR2 are PRHDT and FYEKMQ (reference sequence). The CDR3 loop reads CASSPEHANSDTQYF. CDR3 in DNA: TGTGCCAGCAGCCCCGAGCATGCAAATTCAGATACGCAGTATTTT.

The V gene is TRBV6-4, the J gene TRBJ2-2, with TRBD2 identical over 10 bases. Germline V gene lookup returns CDR1 MRHNA and CDR2 SNTAGT. The junction had 0 bases not matched to a gene; V was cut back by 4 bases and J by 4 bases. The CDR3 contains 14 residues. The CDR3, as DNA: TGTGCCAGCAGTGCTAGCGGGAGCACCGGGGAGCTGTTTTTT. Protein: CASSASGSTGELFF.

This clone was seen a few times. V gene TRBV14 combines with J gene TRBJ2-3; the match to TRBD2 covers 13 bases. The CDR3 contains 19 residues. V lost 0 bases, J lost 4 bases, and 10 bases stayed unmatched. From germline, CDR1 is SGHDN and CDR2 FVKESK. Written as DNA, the CDR3 is TGTGCCAGCAGCCAAGATCGGCGGACTAGCGGGAGAAGCGCAGATACGCAGTATTTT. It codes for CASSQDRRTSGRSADTQYF.

The genes are TRBV6-1 and TRBJ1-2; 7 nucleotides agree with TRBD1. The CDR3 has 14 amino acids. Trimming took 0 bases from V and 8 from J; bases not matched to a gene: 6. Germline CDR1 reads MNHNS; CDR2 reads SASEGT. The CDR3 loop reads CASSEAEGAGGYTF. CDR3 in DNA: TGTGCCAGCAGTGAAGCCGAGGGGGCGGGGGGCTACACCTTC.

The chain recombines TRBV27 with TRBJ2-4; D unclear. This CDR3 comprises 15 residues. Germline lookup yields CDR1 MNHEY and CDR2 SMNVEV (reference sequence). Trimming stripped 0 bases from V and 6 bases from J, with 12 bases between. For the CDR3, the DNA is TGTGCCAGCAGTTTATCGATAGTCGGTCGAAACATTCAGTACTTC. This sequence encodes CASSLSIVGRNIQYF.

The genes are TRBV5-5 and TRBJ1-2; D possibly corresponds to TRBD1 (5 bases). Germline CDR1 is SGHKS and CDR2 is YYEKEE (reference sequence). Trimming cost V 0 bases and J 4 bases, with 10 bases left between them. The CDR3 length is 14 residues. CDR3 in amino acids: CASSLEGLTYGYTF. CDR3 sequence (DNA): TGTGCCAGCAGCTTGGAGGGACTGACCTATGGCTACACCTTC.

This chain uses TRBV6-6 with TRBJ1-4, with 8 positions matching TRBD1. Germline V gives CDR1 MNHNY, CDR2 SVGAGI (reference sequence). The CDR3 totals 14 residues. Germline trimming cut 5 bases from V and 8 bases from J; bases unmatched to any gene: 7. CDR3 protein: CASSKDREDEKLFF. Written as DNA, the CDR3 is TGTGCCAGCAGTAAGGACAGGGAGGACGAAAAACTGTTTTTT.

The V call is TRBV7-3, the J call TRBJ2-6; 11 nucleotides line up with TRBD1. J lost 3 bases, V lost 6 bases, and 7 bases had no gene match. The length of the CDR3 is 17 residues. Germline lookup yields CDR1 SGHTA and CDR2 FQGTGA. CDR3 nucleotides: TGTGCCAGCAGTCAGGGACAGGGGGGATTTGGGGCCAACGTCCTGACTTTC. It encodes CASSQGQGGFGANVLTF.

This clone was detected once. The gene calls are TRBV6-5 and TRBJ2-1; TRBD2 matches 9 bases. The CDR3 totals 16 residues. J gave up 6 bases and V 4 bases, and 10 bases lay outside the gene matches. In germline, CDR1 is MNHEY, CDR2 SVGAGI. The chain's CDR3 is CASSFSAGGRRNEQFF. The CDR3 DNA sequence: TGTGCCAGCAGTTTCTCAGCGGGAGGACGTCGCAATGAGCAGTTCTTC.

The V gene is TRBV9, the J gene TRBJ2-3; 10 bases line up with TRBD2. Germline-derived CDR1 and CDR2 are SGDLS and YYNGEE. The CDR3 has 16 residues. V dropped 4 bases and J dropped 0; count of bases not matched to a gene: 5. CDR3 in amino acids: CASSPGTSVSTDTQYF. The CDR3 bases are TGTGCCAGCAGCCCAGGGACTAGCGTTAGCACAGATACGCAGTATTTT.

The genes are TRBV5-1 and TRBJ2-5; D might be TRBD2 (6 bases). The length of the CDR3 is 14 residues. In germline, CDR1 is SGHRS, CDR2 YFSETQ. V was trimmed by 7 bases and J by 11 bases, leaving 24 bases between them. The CDR3 spells CASGNGTLEGEQYF. CDR3 nucleotide sequence: TGCGCCAGCGGAAACGGGACTTTGGAGGGAGAGCAGTACTTC. Full variable domain (rest looked up from reference TRBV5-1 and TRBJ2-5): KAGVTQTPRYLIKTRGQQVTLSCSPISGHRSVSWYQQTPGQGLQFLFEYFSETQRNKGNFPGRFSGRQFSNSRSEMNVSTLELGDSALYLCASGNGTLEGEQYFGPGTRLLVL.

The genes are TRBV29-1 and TRBJ1-2; TRBD1 matches at 9 bases. After removal of 4 bases from V and 7 bases from J, the junction contained 10 bases not matched to a gene. The CDR3 has 14 amino acids. Germline V gene sequence: CDR1 SQVTM, CDR2 ANQGSEA. The CDR3 sequence is CSVAGQGSLGGYTF. The CDR3 coding sequence is TGCAGCGTTGCAGGACAGGGGTCCCTCGGTGGCTACACCTTC.

In this sample, this clone turned up once. The chain carries TRBV9 and TRBJ1-4, with D possibly matching TRBD1 (6 bases). This CDR3 comprises 17 residues. Trimming removed 4 bases at V and 3 bases at J, with 19 bases between. Per germline, CDR1 SGDLS and CDR2 YYNGEE. The CDR3 DNA reads as TGTGCCAGCAGCTCACAATCGACAGGTTCGGCTAATGAAAAACTGTTTTTT. Translation: CASSSQSTGSANEKLFF.

To note about this clone: Other DNA sequences in the sample encode the same CDR3. The rearrangement links TRBV6-1 to TRBJ2-7; 12 positions match TRBD2. The germline gives CDR1 MNHNS, CDR2 SASEGT. The junction had 2 bases not matched to a gene; V was cut back by 3 bases and J by 2 bases. The CDR3 consists of 15 residues. The CDR3, as DNA: TGTGCCAGCAGTGAGGGACTAGCGGGTGCCTACGAGCAGTACTTC. This sequence encodes CASSEGLAGAYEQYF.

The gene calls are TRBV5-1 and TRBJ1-5; D is possibly TRBD1 (5 bases). The CDR3 runs 17 residues. Per the germline V gene, CDR1 is SGHRS and CDR2 is YFSETQ. With 0 bases removed from V and 5 bases from J, the gap between germline ends came to 18 bases. The CDR3 nucleotides read TGCGCCAGCAGCTTGGACGGGGGGAGGACGGATGATCAGCCCCAGCATTTT. It specifies CASSLDGGRTDDQPQHF.

The chain combines TRBV11-2 with TRBJ2-7; D is ambiguous. CDR1 is SGHAT and CDR2 is FQNNGV in the germline V gene. Trimming shortened V by 4 bases and J by 3 bases, and 10 bases separated the two germline ends. The CDR3 totals 13 residues. CDR3 sequence (DNA): TGTGCCAGCAGCTCGGAGATCTACTACGAGCAGTACTTC. The encoded protein is CASSSEIYYEQYF.

This clone was found once. The V and J genes are TRBV4-1 and TRBJ2-1; perhaps TRBD2 as D (6 bases). CDR1 is MGHRA and CDR2 is YSYEKL in the germline V gene. The CDR3 is 15 amino acids. V gave up 6 bases and J gave up 4 bases, with 16 bases separating them. The CDR3 loop reads CASSAGLTLYNEQFF. In DNA, the CDR3 is TGCGCCAGCAGTGCTGGACTAACCCTATACAATGAGCAGTTCTTC.

The chain uses TRBV19 and TRBJ2-7; the match to TRBD2 covers 11 bases. V was pared by 4 bases and J by 4 bases, with 6 bases of the junction left unmatched. The CDR3 has 15 residues. CDR1 and CDR2 from the germline V gene are LNHDA and SQIVND (reference sequence). The CDR3 is CASSRTSGSKYEQYF. CDR3 bases: TGTGCCAGTAGTAGAACTAGCGGGAGTAAGTACGAGCAGTACTTC.

The chain is built from TRBV6-6 and TRBJ1-2; TRBD1 aligns across 10 bases. Per germline, CDR1 MNHNY and CDR2 SVGAGI (reference sequence). The trim removed 6 bases at V and 8 bases at J, leaving 15 bases unmatched. The CDR3 spans 16 residues. CDR3 loop: CASSRLIDRGREGYTF. The CDR3 nucleotides are TGTGCCAGCAGCCGCCTAATCGACAGGGGGCGGGAGGGCTACACCTTC.

The J gene is TRBJ2-1, the V gene TRBV29-1; no clear D gene. The V end was cut by 4 bases, the J end by 0 bases, with 25 bases between. This CDR3 has 19 residues. Germline V gene sequence: CDR1 SQVTM, CDR2 ANQGSEA. CDR3 in DNA: TGCAGCGTTGCTGCGGCTACGAGACCCAGAACTCCCTCCTACAATGAGCAGTTCTTC. Protein product: CSVAAATRPRTPSYNEQFF.

The J gene is TRBJ1-1, the V gene TRBV19, with a possible D match to TRBD1 (6 bases). Germline V gene sequence: CDR1 LNHDA, CDR2 SQIVND (reference sequence). Trimming stripped 6 bases from V and 4 bases from J, with 9 bases between. This CDR3 is 12 amino acids long. CDR3 coding DNA: TGTGCCAGTAGGACAGGCTCCACTGAAGCTTTCTTT. This gives the protein CASRTGSTEAFF.